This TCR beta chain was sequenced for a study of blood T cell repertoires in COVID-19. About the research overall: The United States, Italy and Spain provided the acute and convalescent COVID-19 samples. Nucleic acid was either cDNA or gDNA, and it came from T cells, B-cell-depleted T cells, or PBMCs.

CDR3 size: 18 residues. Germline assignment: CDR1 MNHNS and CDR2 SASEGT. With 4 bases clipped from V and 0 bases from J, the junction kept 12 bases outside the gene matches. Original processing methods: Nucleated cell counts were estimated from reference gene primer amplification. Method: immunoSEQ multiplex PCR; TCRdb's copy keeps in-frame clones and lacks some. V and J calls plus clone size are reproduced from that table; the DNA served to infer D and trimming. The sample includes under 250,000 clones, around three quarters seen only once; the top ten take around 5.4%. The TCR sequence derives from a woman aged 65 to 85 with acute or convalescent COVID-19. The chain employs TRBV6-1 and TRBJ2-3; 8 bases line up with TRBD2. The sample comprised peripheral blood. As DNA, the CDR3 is TGTGCCAGCAGTGCCCCCGGGACTAGTTTAAGTAGCACAGATACGCAGTATTTT. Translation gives CASSAPGTSLSSTDTQYF.